The 11 T cell receptor beta chains in this list originate from one sample, sequenced in a study of radiotherapy plus CTLA-4 blockade in lung cancer. Data came from immunoSEQ multiplex PCR; TCRdb stores just in-frame clones and leaves some out. The table has some 66,000 clones, over 75% seen once; the top ten hold less than 5%. The sample in question was peripheral blood, obtained from a patient treated with radiotherapy plus ipilimumab. The source is a human donor with non-small cell lung cancer who had a partial response to radiotherapy plus ipilimumab.

V usage is TRBV27 and J usage is TRBJ2-7, with 7 bases matching TRBD1. This CDR3 has 13 residues. The V gene end was trimmed by 6 bases and the J gene end by 3 bases; junction bases not matched to a gene: 5. CDR1 is MNHEY and CDR2 is SMNVEV in the germline V gene (reference sequence). The CDR3 nucleotides read TGTGCCAGCAGCGTGACAGGGAACTACGAGCAGTACTTC. Protein sequence: CASSVTGNYEQYF.

This clone has just one count. This sequence joins TRBV5-4 and TRBJ2-3; no definite D call. Germline CDR1 and CDR2: SGHNT and YYREEE (reference sequence). The length of the CDR3 is 13 residues. With 0 bases removed from V and 4 bases from J, the gap between germline ends came to 6 bases. The CDR3 loop reads CASSLAVADTQYF. CDR3 DNA: TGTGCCAGCAGCTTGGCCGTAGCAGATACGCAGTATTTT. Full variable domain (missing parts from reference TRBV5-4 and TRBJ2-3): ETGVTQSPTHLIKTRGQQVTLRCSSQSGHNTVSWYQQALGQGPQFIFQYYREEENGRGNFPPRFSGLQFPNYSSELNVNALELDDSALYLCASSLAVADTQYFGPGTRLTVL.

V usage is TRBV27 and J usage is TRBJ2-1, with 8 bases aligning to TRBD2. Losses at the gene ends were 2 bases for V and 8 bases for J; bases not matched to a gene: 5. The CDR3 is 14 residues long. Germline CDR1 reads MNHEY; CDR2 reads SMNVEV (reference sequence). The CDR3 sequence: CASSLRTSLDEQFF. Here the CDR3 DNA reads TGTGCCAGCAGTTTACGGACTAGCTTGGATGAGCAGTTCTTC.

The V gene is TRBV6-6, the J gene TRBJ2-5; D is perhaps TRBD2 (6 bases). The J call may be mistaken, given a closer DNA end match to TRBJ2-7. Per the germline V gene, CDR1 is MNHNY and CDR2 is SVGAGI (reference sequence). This CDR3 has 14 amino acids. The CDR3 nucleotides read TGTGCCAGCAGTCCCCCAGTGGGGGGAAACGAGCAGTACTTC. Its translation: CASSPPVGGNEQYF.

This clone was observed a single time. The V call is TRBV5-1, the J call TRBJ2-2; the match to TRBD1 covers 9 bases. Germline CDR1 and CDR2: SGHRS and YFSETQ. This CDR3 spans 16 amino acids. V lost 3 bases and J lost 8; bases outside the gene matches: 11. DNA for the CDR3: TGCGCCAGCAGCTCGAATCCGGGACAGGGTAGAGGGGAGCTGTTTTTT. This encodes CASSSNPGQGRGELFF.

This clone showed up just a few times. This chain connects TRBV5-1 to TRBJ1-2; D remains ambiguous. V shed 4 bases and J shed 5 bases, with 9 bases lying between them. From germline, CDR1 is SGHRS and CDR2 YFSETQ. The CDR3 runs to 12 residues. CDR3 bases: TGCGCCAGCAGCGGAGGGTTTTATGGCTACACCTTC. It codes for CASSGGFYGYTF.

This chain uses TRBV5-4 with TRBJ1-2, with 7 positions matching TRBD1. The trim removed 4 bases at V and 4 bases at J, leaving 13 bases unmatched. Germline CDR1 SGHNT, CDR2 YYREEE (reference sequence). The CDR3 contains 16 residues. In DNA, the CDR3 is TGTGCCAGCAGCCCCGGGACAGATATCAGAAGCTATGGCTACACCTTC. The encoded protein is CASSPGTDIRSYGYTF.

The V and J genes are TRBV5-4 and TRBJ2-7; 8 nucleotides match TRBD1. The CDR3 has 15 residues. Germline lookup yields CDR1 SGHNT and CDR2 YYREEE (reference sequence). The J segment lost 2 bases and the V segment lost 3 bases, leaving 7 bases of the junction unmatched. CDR3 residues: CASSSPDRVTYEQYF. CDR3 coding DNA: TGTGCCAGCAGCTCCCCGGACAGGGTCACCTACGAGCAGTACTTC.

The chain uses TRBV5-1 and TRBJ2-3; D ambiguous. Germline assignment: CDR1 SGHRS and CDR2 YFSETQ. Trimming removed 1 base at V and 3 bases at J, with 12 bases between. This CDR3 has 15 amino acids. CDR3 DNA: TGCGCCAGCAGCTTGAGCCGCCCTTTGACAGATACGCAGTATTTT. Translated, it gives CASSLSRPLTDTQYF. Using reference TRBV5-1 and TRBJ2-3 for the parts outside the CDR3, the full variable domain is KAGVTQTPRYLIKTRGQQVTLSCSPISGHRSVSWYQQTPGQGLQFLFEYFSETQRNKGNFPGRFSGRQFSNSRSEMNVSTLELGDSALYLCASSLSRPLTDTQYFGPGTRLTVL.

CDR3 loop: CASSLAGTGFPEAFF. The CDR3 DNA follows: TGTGCCAGCAGTTTAGCCGGGACAGGGTTTCCCGAAGCTTTCTTT. The V gene is TRBV28, the J gene TRBJ1-1; 9 bases match TRBD1. CDR1 and CDR2 from the germline V gene are MDHEN and SYDVKM. After removal of 2 bases from V and 8 bases from J, the junction contained 9 bases not matched to a gene. The CDR3 runs to 15 residues.

V is TRBV6-1 and J is TRBJ1-5; TRBD1 aligns across 10 bases. Trimming at V came to 8 bases and at J to 2 bases, leaving 6 bases not matched to a gene. Germline CDR1 MNHNS, CDR2 SASEGT. This CDR3 spans 15 amino acids. The CDR3 sequence: CASRQGAAGNQPQHF. Written as DNA, the CDR3 is TGTGCCAGCCGACAGGGGGCGGCGGGCAATCAGCCCCAGCATTTT.